These T cell receptor beta chains were read from a single sample in a study of regulatory T cells in long-lasting Graves disease. Via MiXCR, TCRdb re-called the multiplex PCR reads, giving one row per CDR3 protein. Of over 450,000 distinct CDR3 sequences detected, 20% to 25% appear once; the ten largest clones hold roughly 6.9%. The input for sequencing was peripheral blood mononuclear cells (PBMCs), taken when the disease was refractory, from a patient treated with antithyroid drugs. Receptor source: a female donor with Graves disease. Each CDR3 is given with its conserved first and last residue. A D gene is named only where the DNA matches it firmly. Where a row states a size, it is once, few, many or the class of an expanded clone; other rows omit it.

d_call j_call clone_size v_call cdr3_aa cdr3_nt
- TRBJ1-6 few TRBV6-9 CASSFTEFGSPLHF TGTGCCAGCAGTTTCACAGAATTCGGTTCACCCCTCCACTTT
TRBD1 TRBJ2-5 once TRBV5-1 CASSVQGARETQYF TGCGCCAGCAGCGTTCAGGGGGCGCGAGAGACCCAGTACTTC
TRBD1 TRBJ1-2 - TRBV5-1 CVSSVPGQGSYGYTF TGCGTCAGCAGCGTACCGGGACAGGGGTCTTATGGCTACACCTTC
TRBD1 TRBJ2-5 few TRBV3-1 CASSPRTGLKTQYF TGTGCCAGCAGCCCCAGGACAGGGCTAAAGACCCAGTACTTC
- TRBJ1-2 many TRBV6-1 CASSTWTYNGYTF TGTGCCAGCAGTACTTGGACGTATAACGGCTACACCTTC
TRBD1 TRBJ1-5 many TRBV2 CASSLQGVQPQHF TGTGCCAGCAGTCTACAGGGGGTTCAGCCCCAGCATTTT
- TRBJ1-1 many TRBV3-1 CASSQARTEAFF TGTGCCAGCAGCCAAGCTCGGACTGAAGCTTTCTTT
- TRBJ2-3 - TRBV7-2 CASSPPGGRMVSTQYF TGTGCCAGCAGCCCCCCAGGTGGGAGGATGGTAAGTACGCAGTATTTT
- TRBJ2-7 many TRBV20-1 CSATGTRSYEQYF TGCAGTGCTACCGGGACAAGGTCCTACGAGCAGTACTTC
- TRBJ1-2 few TRBV6-2/TRBV6-3 CASTDLWGGWGYTF TGTGCCAGCACCGACCTTTGGGGGGGCTGGGGCTACACCTTC
- TRBJ2-7 many TRBV6-1 CASSHQQAGPYEQYF TGTGCCAGCAGCCATCAACAGGCTGGGCCCTACGAGCAGTACTTC
- TRBJ2-2 - TRBV19 CASSMLATSYTGELFF TGTGCCAGTAGTATGTTGGCTACGTCGTACACCGGGGAGCTGTTTTTT
- TRBJ2-2 many TRBV7-6 CASSSPGGELFF TGTGCCAGCAGCTCACCGGGCGGGGAGCTGTTTTTT
- TRBJ2-7 few TRBV10-3 CAISRQLGDDQGEQYF TGTGCCATCAGCCGCCAGTTGGGCGACGATCAGGGAGAGCAGTACTTC
- TRBJ1-5 many TRBV19 CASSIDPSRNNQPQHF TGTGCCAGTAGTATAGACCCCTCCAGGAACAATCAGCCCCAGCATTTT
- TRBJ1-1 once TRBV28 CATFRGANTEAFF TGTGCCACCTTTAGGGGAGCGAACACTGAAGCTTTCTTT
TRBD2 TRBJ2-2 once TRBV5-5 CASSLMLAGEAGELFF TGTGCCAGCAGCTTGATGCTAGCGGGAGAGGCCGGGGAGCTGTTTTTT
- TRBJ1-1 many TRBV7-8 CASSLGVSGTEAFF TGTGCCAGCAGCTTAGGGGTTTCGGGGACTGAAGCTTTCTTT
TRBD1 TRBJ1-4 few TRBV7-8 CASSPPRGGDDEKLFF TGTGCCAGCAGCCCCCCGCGAGGGGGCGATGATGAAAAACTGTTTTTT
- TRBJ2-5 few TRBV19 CASSPPAPSVGQYF TGTGCCAGTAGTCCGCCGGCCCCCTCGGTTGGCCAGTACTTC
TRBD1 TRBJ2-7 many TRBV11-2 CASSLGQIYEQYF TGTGCCAGCAGCTTGGGACAGATCTACGAGCAGTACTTC
- TRBJ2-7 few TRBV6-2/TRBV6-3 CASSYSPGSPYEQYF TGTGCCAGCAGTTACTCGCCAGGGTCTCCCTACGAGCAGTACTTC
TRBD1 TRBJ1-6 many TRBV12-3/TRBV12-4 CASNGDRGNSPLHF TGTGCCAGCAACGGGGACAGGGGTAATTCACCCCTCCACTTT
- TRBJ1-5 many TRBV3-1 CASSQGVTNQPQHF TGTGCCAGCAGCCAAGGGGTAACCAATCAGCCCCAGCATTTT
- TRBJ1-2 few TRBV9 CASSVWAGDYGYTF TGTGCCAGCAGCGTGTGGGCAGGGGACTATGGCTACACCTTC
TRBD2 TRBJ2-7 few TRBV7-2 CASSPGSGNEQYF TGTGCCAGCAGCCCGGGGAGCGGGAACGAGCAGTACTTC